This TCR beta chain was documented in a study of shared clonotypes between healthy human individuals. Study findings and constraints: Only blood was sampled; tissue repertoires likely differ. Memory subsets generally showed lower estimated richness than naive subsets. Rarefaction showed that sequencing of sorted subsets was incomplete (despite large depth). Around 5.4% of naive CD4 clonotypes were common to a few donors.

As concerns this clone: What it binds is not known. The sample has other DNA sequences that encode this CDR3 too.

The assay was immunoSEQ multiplex PCR, and TCRdb's table has in-frame clones only and misses some. The sample shows over a million clones, roughly 96% of them seen only once. The V gene lost 1 base and the J gene lost 2 bases, with 10 bases spanning the gap. Germline V lookup: CDR1 MGHRA, CDR2 YSYEKL. The CDR3 runs to 15 residues. V gene TRBV4-1 combines with J gene TRBJ2-3; weak D call: TRBD2 (6 bases). The sequencing input was naive CD4+ T cells sorted from blood. As for subset: CD45RA+ positively selected. This TCR derives from a man aged 25-40 years in good health. The CDR3 nucleotides read TGCGCCAGCAGCCAAGTTGCGGGAACCACAGATACGCAGTATTTT. Encoded protein: CASSQVAGTTDTQYF.